The clone carrying this TCR beta chain was seen only a few times. This entry comes from a study of T cells in Graves' hyperthyroidism and ophthalmopathy. Regions amplified from RNA transcripts were the TCR beta CDR3 regions. The HTBI primer set drove a first-round RT-PCR of the TCR CDR3. Each CDR3 protein is one row after TCRdb ran MiXCR on the multiplex PCR reads. Of 500,000 or so distinct CDR3 sequences in the sample, roughly 15% are singletons; the top ten hold roughly a sixth. CDR3 length: 14 residues. Trimming took 3 bases from V and 5 from J, leaving 10 bases between them. CDR1 and CDR2 from the germline V gene are LNHDA and SQIVND (reference sequence).

The V and J genes are TRBV19 and TRBJ1-4; D gene ambiguous. This receptor was obtained from a young woman with Graves' ophthalmopathy. The source material was blood. The CDR3 sequence: CASSIRAENEKLFF. In nucleotides, the CDR3 is TGTGCCAGTAGTATCCGGGCCGAGAATGAAAAACTGTTTTTT.